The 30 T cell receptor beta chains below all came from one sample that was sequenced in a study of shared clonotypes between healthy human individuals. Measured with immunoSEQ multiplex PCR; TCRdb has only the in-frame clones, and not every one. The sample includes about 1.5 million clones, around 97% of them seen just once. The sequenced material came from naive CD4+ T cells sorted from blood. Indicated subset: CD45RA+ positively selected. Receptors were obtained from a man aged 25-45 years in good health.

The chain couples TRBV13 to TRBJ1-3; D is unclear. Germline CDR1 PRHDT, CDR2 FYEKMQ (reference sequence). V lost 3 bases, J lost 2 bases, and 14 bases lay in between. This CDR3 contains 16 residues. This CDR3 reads CASSFSVGGAGNTIYF. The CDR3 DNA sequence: TGTGCCAGCAGCTTCAGTGTCGGAGGAGCTGGAAACACCATATATTTT.

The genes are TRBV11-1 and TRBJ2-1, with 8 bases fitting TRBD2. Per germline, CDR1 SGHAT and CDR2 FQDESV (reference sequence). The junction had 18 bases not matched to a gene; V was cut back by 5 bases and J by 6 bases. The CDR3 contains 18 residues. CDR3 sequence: CASSRRRSRGGGGNEQFF. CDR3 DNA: TGTGCCAGCAGCCGTCGCCGCTCCCGGGGGGGCGGGGGCAATGAGCAGTTCTTC.

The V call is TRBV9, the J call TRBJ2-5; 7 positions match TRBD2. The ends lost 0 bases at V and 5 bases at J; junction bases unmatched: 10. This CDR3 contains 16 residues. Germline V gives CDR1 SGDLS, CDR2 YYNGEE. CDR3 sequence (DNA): TGTGCCAGCAGCGTAGAGGCAGGCGTGGGGGGGGAGACCCAGTACTTC. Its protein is CASSVEAGVGGETQYF.

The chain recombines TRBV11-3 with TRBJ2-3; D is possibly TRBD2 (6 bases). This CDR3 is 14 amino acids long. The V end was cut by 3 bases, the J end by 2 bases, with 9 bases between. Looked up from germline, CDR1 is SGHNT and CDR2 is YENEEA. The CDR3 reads CASSFSGNTDTQYF. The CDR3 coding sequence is TGTGCCAGCAGCTTTAGCGGAAACACAGATACGCAGTATTTT.

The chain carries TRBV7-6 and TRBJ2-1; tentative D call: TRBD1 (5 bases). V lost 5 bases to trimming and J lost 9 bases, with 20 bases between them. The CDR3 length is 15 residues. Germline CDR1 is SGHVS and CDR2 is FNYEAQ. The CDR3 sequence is CASSLGVPSGSEQFF. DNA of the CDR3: TGTGCCAGCAGCCTAGGGGTTCCCTCGGGCAGTGAGCAGTTCTTC.

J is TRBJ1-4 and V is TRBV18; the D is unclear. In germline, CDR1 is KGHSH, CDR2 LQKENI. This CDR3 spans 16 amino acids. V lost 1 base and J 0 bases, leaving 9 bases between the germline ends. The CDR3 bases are TGTGCCAGCTCACCACGGCAGGCGGCAACTAATGAAAAACTGTTTTTT. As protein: CASSPRQAATNEKLFF.

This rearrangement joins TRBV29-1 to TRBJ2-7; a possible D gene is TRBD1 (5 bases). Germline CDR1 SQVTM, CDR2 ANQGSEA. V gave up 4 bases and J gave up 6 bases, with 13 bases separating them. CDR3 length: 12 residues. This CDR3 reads CSVGQGGAEQYF. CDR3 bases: TGCAGCGTTGGCCAGGGTGGGGCCGAGCAGTACTTC.

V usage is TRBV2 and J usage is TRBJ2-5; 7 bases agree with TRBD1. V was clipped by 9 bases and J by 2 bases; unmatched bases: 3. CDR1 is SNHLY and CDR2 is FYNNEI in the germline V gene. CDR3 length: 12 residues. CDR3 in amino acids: CARGTAQETQYF. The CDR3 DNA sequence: TGTGCCAGAGGGACAGCTCAAGAGACCCAGTACTTC.

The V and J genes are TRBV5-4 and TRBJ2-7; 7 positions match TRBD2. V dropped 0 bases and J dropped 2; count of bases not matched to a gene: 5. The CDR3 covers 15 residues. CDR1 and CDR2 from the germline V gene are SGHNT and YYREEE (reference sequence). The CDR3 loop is CASSLAASGAYEQYF. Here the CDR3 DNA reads TGTGCCAGCAGCTTGGCGGCTAGCGGAGCCTACGAGCAGTACTTC.

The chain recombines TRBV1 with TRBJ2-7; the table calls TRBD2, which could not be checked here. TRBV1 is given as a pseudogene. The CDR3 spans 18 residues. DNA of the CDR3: TGCACCAGCAGCCAAGGGGAACACGCTAGCGGGATAATCTACGAGCAGTACTTC. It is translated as CTSSQGEHASGIIYEQYF.

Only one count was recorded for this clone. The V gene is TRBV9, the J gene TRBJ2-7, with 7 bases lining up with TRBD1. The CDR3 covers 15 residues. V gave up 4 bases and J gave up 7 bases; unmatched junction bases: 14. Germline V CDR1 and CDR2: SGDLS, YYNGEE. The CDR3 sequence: CASSYNQNQGEEQYF. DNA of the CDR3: TGTGCCAGCAGCTATAACCAAAATCAGGGGGAAGAGCAGTACTTC.

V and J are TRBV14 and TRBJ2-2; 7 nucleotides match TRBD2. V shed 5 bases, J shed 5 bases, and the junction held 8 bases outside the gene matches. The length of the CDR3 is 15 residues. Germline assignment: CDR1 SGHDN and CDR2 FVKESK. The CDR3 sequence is CASSIKELATGELFF. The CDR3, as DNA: TGTGCCAGCAGCATAAAGGAACTAGCGACCGGGGAGCTGTTTTTT.

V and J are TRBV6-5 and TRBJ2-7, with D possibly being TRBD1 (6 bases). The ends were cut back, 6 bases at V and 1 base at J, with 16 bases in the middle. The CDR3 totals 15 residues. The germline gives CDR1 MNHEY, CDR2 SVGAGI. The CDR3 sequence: CASSLRKGVSYEQYF. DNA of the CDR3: TGTGCCAGCAGCCTAAGAAAGGGGGTTTCCTACGAGCAGTACTTC.

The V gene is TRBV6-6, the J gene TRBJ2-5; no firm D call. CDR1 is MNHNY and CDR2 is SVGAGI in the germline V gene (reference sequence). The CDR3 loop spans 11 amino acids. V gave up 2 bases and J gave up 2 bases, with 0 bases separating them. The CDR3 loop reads CASSYQETQYF. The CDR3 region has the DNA TGTGCCAGCAGTTACCAAGAGACCCAGTACTTC.

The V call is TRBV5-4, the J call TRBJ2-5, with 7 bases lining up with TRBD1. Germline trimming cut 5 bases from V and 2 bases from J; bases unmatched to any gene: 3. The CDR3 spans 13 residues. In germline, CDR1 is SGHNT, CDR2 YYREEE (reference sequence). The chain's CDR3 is CASRPGQQETQYF. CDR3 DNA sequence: TGTGCCAGCAGGCCGGGACAGCAAGAGACCCAGTACTTC. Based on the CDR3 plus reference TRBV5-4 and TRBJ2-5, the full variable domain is ETGVTQSPTHLIKTRGQQVTLRCSSQSGHNTVSWYQQALGQGPQFIFQYYREEENGRGNFPPRFSGLQFPNYSSELNVNALELDDSALYLCASRPGQQETQYFGPGTRLLVL.

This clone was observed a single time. The CDR3, as DNA: TGTGCCAGTAGTTTCTCCGGGACTAGCGGGCCCTCCCGTACAGATACGCAGTATTTT. As protein: CASSFSGTSGPSRTDTQYF. The rearrangement uses TRBV19 and TRBJ2-3; 12 bases are a match to TRBD2. The ends lost 5 bases at V and 3 bases at J; junction bases unmatched: 15. CDR1 LNHDA and CDR2 SQIVND come from the germline V gene (reference sequence). This CDR3 has 19 residues.

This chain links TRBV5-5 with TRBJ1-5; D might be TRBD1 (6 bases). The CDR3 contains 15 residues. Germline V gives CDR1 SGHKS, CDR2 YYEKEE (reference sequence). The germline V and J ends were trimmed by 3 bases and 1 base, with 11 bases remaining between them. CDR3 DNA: TGTGCCAGCAGCTCGGGACACCTAAGCAATCAGCCCCAGCATTTT. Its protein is CASSSGHLSNQPQHF.

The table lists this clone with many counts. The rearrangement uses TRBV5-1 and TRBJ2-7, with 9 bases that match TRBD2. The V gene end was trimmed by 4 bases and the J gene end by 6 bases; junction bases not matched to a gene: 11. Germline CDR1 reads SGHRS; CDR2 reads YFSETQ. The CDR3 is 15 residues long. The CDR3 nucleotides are TGCGCCAGCAGCGTGGAACCGGGACTAGCCCGCGAGCAGTACTTC. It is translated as CASSVEPGLAREQYF.

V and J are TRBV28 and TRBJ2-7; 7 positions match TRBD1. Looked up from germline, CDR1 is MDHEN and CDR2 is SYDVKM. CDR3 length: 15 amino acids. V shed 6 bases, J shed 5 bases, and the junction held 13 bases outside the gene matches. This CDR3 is CASRPAGRGRHEQYF. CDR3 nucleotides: TGTGCCAGCAGGCCCGCCGGCAGGGGGAGACACGAGCAGTACTTC. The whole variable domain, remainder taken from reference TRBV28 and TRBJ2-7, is DVKVTQSSRYLVKRTGEKVFLECVQDMDHENMFWYRQDPGLGLRLIYFSYDVKMKEKGDIPEGYSVSREKKERFSLILESASTNQTSMYLCASRPAGRGRHEQYFGPGTRLTVT.

The CDR3 nucleotides are TGTGCCAGCAGTGCCCAGAGCGCCTACAATGAGCAGTTCTTC. Its translation: CASSAQSAYNEQFF. V gene TRBV25-1 combines with J gene TRBJ2-1; D unclear. The CDR3 sequence is 14 residues long. Trimming removed 4 bases from V and 2 bases from J, with 9 bases in between. Germline CDR1 and CDR2: MGHDK and SYGVNS. The full variable domain, completed using reference TRBV25-1 and TRBJ2-1, is EADIYQTPRYLVIGTGKKITLECSQTMGHDKMYWYQQDPGMELHLIHYSYGVNSTEKGDLSSESTVSRIRTEHFPLTLESARPSHTSQYLCASSAQSAYNEQFFGPGTRLTVL.

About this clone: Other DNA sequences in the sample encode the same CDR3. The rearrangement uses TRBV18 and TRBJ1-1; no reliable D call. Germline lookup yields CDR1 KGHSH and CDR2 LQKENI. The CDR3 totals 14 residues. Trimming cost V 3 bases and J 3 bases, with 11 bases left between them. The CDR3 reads CASSPLREDTEAFF. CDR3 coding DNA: TGTGCCAGCTCACCCCTTCGGGAAGACACTGAAGCTTTCTTT.

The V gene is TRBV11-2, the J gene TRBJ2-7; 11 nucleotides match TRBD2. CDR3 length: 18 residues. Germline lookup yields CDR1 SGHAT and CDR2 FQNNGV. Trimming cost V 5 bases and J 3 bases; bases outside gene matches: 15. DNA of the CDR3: TGTGCCAGCAGCCCCTTTAGCGGGAGGGCCTATAACGGCTACGAGCAGTACTTC. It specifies CASSPFSGRAYNGYEQYF.

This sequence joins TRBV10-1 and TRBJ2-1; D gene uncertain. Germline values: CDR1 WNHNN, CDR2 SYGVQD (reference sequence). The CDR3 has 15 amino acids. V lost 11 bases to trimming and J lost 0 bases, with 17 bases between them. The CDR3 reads CAGRQGYASYNEQFF. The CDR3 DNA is TGCGCCGGCCGCCAAGGCTATGCCTCCTACAATGAGCAGTTCTTC.

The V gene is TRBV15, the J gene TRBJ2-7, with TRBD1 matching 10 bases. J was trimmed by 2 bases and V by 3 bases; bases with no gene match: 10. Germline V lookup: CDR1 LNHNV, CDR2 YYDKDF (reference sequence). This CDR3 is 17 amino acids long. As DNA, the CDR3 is TGTGCCACCAGCAGTCCGACCGGGACAGGGGAACCCTACGAGCAGTACTTC. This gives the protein CATSSPTGTGEPYEQYF.

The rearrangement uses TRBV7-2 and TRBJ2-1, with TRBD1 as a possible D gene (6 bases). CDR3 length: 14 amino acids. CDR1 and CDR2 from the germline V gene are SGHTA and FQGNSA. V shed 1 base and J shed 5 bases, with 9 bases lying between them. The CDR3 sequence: CASSLEGHNNEQFF. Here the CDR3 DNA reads TGTGCCAGCAGCTTAGAGGGACATAACAATGAGCAGTTCTTC.

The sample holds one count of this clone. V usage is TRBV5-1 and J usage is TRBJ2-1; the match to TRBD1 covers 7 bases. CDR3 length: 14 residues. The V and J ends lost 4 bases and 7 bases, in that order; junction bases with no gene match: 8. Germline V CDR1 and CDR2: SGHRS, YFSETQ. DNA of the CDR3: TGCGCCAGCAGCCGGGACAGACCAGTGAATGAGCAGTTCTTC. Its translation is CASSRDRPVNEQFF.

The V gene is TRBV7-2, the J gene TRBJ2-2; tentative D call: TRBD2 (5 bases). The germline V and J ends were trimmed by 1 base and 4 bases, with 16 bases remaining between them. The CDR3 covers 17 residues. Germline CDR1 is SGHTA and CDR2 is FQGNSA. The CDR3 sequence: CASSLDVGSGGTGELFF. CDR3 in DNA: TGTGCCAGCAGCTTAGACGTGGGGAGCGGCGGCACCGGGGAGCTGTTTTTT.

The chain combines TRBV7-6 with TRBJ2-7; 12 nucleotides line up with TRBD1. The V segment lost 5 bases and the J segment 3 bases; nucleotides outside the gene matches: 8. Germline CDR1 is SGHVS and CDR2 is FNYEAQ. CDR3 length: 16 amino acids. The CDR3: CASSPKGQGAGYEQYF. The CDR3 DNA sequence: TGTGCCAGCAGCCCTAAGGGACAGGGGGCGGGCTACGAGCAGTACTTC.

The CDR3 sequence is CASSLTSAHEQYF. The CDR3, as DNA: TGTGCCAGCAGCCTAACTAGCGCCCACGAGCAGTACTTC. This rearrangement joins TRBV7-9 to TRBJ2-7; 7 nucleotides line up with TRBD2. Germline-derived CDR1 and CDR2 are SEHNR and FQNEAQ (reference sequence). There are 13 residues in the CDR3. J gave up 5 bases and V 5 bases, and 6 bases lay outside the gene matches.

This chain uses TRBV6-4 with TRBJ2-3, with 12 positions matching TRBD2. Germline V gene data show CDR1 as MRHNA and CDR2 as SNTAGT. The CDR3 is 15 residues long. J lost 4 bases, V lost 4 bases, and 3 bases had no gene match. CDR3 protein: CASSASGRAADTQYF. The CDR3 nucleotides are TGTGCCAGCAGTGCTAGCGGGAGGGCCGCAGATACGCAGTATTTT.